Listed here are 9 T cell receptor beta chains from one sample, sequenced in a study of cytotoxic CD8 clonotypes in ibrutinib-treated CLL. TCRdb keeps only in-frame clones here, not all; method: immunoSEQ multiplex PCR. The sample shows around 70,000 clones, approximately 87% of them seen only once. The sequencing used PBMCs, collected after 24 months of ibrutinib treatment. Receptors originate from a human donor with chronic lymphocytic leukemia.

This sequence joins TRBV7-9 and TRBJ2-6; D is unclear. The germline V gene has CDR1 SEHNR and CDR2 FQNEAQ (reference sequence). V dropped 8 bases and J dropped 1 base, with 12 bases sitting between them. The CDR3 has 15 residues. CDR3 coding DNA: TGTGCCAGCGGGTTACGGAATTCTGGGGCCAACGTCCTGACTTTC. Its protein is CASGLRNSGANVLTF.

A remark on this clone: No DNA is shown, since the ends of the CDR3 on it are uncertain; the CDR3 is the one TCRdb lists. This sequence joins TRBV11-2 and TRBJ2-1; the table's D call of TRBD1 was not tested on the DNA. The CDR3 is 15 residues long, ends included. Per germline, CDR1 SGHAT and CDR2 FQNNGV. This chain's CDR3 is CASSFGGGTGTSRFF.

This sequence joins TRBV7-9 and TRBJ1-1, with D maybe TRBD1 (5 bases). Looked up from germline, CDR1 is SEHNR and CDR2 is FQNEAQ (reference sequence). The CDR3 length is 16 residues. Deletions cut 5 bases from V and 0 bases from J, with 16 bases between. This CDR3 is CASSGPRRVMNTEAFF. The DNA of the CDR3 is TGTGCCAGCAGCGGCCCTCGCAGGGTCATGAACACTGAAGCTTTCTTT.

The V gene is TRBV9, the J gene TRBJ2-1, with 8 bases that match TRBD2. The CDR3 covers 15 residues. After removal of 5 bases from V and 1 base from J, the junction contained 5 bases not matched to a gene. The V gene's germline CDR1 is SGDLS and CDR2 YYNGEE. The CDR3 nucleotides are TGTGCCAGCAGTGAGGCGGGAGGTTCCTACAATGAGCAGTTCTTC. It translates to CASSEAGGSYNEQFF.

V gene TRBV7-6 combines with J gene TRBJ2-5; 12 bases fit TRBD2. CDR1 and CDR2 from the germline V gene are SGHVS and FNYEAQ. The CDR3 has 16 amino acids. The V and J ends lost 1 base and 6 bases, in that order; junction bases with no gene match: 6. CDR3 protein: CASSLGRLAGVKTQYF. The DNA for the CDR3 is TGTGCCAGCAGCTTAGGCCGACTAGCGGGAGTAAAGACCCAGTACTTC.

The V and J genes are TRBV6-6 and TRBJ2-2; D may be TRBD1 (6 bases). V was pared by 5 bases and J by 1 base, with 14 bases between. This CDR3 region has 16 residues. In germline, CDR1 is MNHNY, CDR2 SVGAGI (reference sequence). CDR3: CASSITGTLNTGELFF. CDR3 bases: TGTGCCAGCAGTATTACCGGGACATTGAACACCGGGGAGCTGTTTTTT.

The chain joins TRBV7-2 to TRBJ1-1; D might be TRBD1 (5 bases). This CDR3 is built from 15 residues. Germline lookup yields CDR1 SGHTA and CDR2 FQGNSA. V was shortened by 4 bases and J by 6 bases, with 18 bases between the two germline ends. CDR3 protein: CASSSRGPPVSEAFF. The CDR3 coding sequence is TGTGCCAGCAGCTCTAGGGGTCCCCCGGTCTCTGAAGCTTTCTTT.

The chain combines TRBV7-2 with TRBJ2-1, with a possible D match to TRBD2 (5 bases). This CDR3 is 12 amino acids long. Per germline, CDR1 SGHTA and CDR2 FQGNSA. The V gene lost 6 bases and the J gene lost 7 bases, with 10 bases spanning the gap. The CDR3 DNA sequence: TGTGCCAGCAGTGCTAGCAGTAATGAGCAGTTCTTC. Translating it yields CASSASSNEQFF. The full variable domain, completed using reference TRBV7-2 and TRBJ2-1, is GAGVSQSPSNKVTEKGKDVELRCDPISGHTALYWYRQSLGQGLEFLIYFQGNSAPDKSGLPSDRFSAERTGGSVSTLTIQRTQQEDSAVYLCASSASSNEQFFGPGTRLTVL.

V and J are TRBV10-2 and TRBJ2-5, with TRBD2 matching 9 bases. The J segment lost 1 base and the V segment lost 5 bases, leaving 2 bases of the junction unmatched. Germline V CDR1 and CDR2: WSHSY, SAAADI. This CDR3 is 14 amino acids long. CDR3 sequence (DNA): TGCGCCAGCAGTAGAGCGGGAGGCCAAGAGACCCAGTACTTC. Translated: CASSRAGGQETQYF.